The clone carrying this T cell receptor (beta chain) was recorded many times. Template material for amplifying TCR beta CDR3 regions consisted of RNA transcripts. With the HTBI primer set, the TCR CDR3 went through a first round of RT-PCR. One entry per CDR3 protein results from TCRdb running MiXCR on the multiplex PCR reads. The sample includes about 290,000 distinct CDR3 sequences, about 14% of them seen just once. CDR3 length equals 14 residues. J was trimmed by 1 base and V by 8 bases; bases with no gene match: 5. Germline V gives CDR1 SGHTA, CDR2 FQGNSA. The data belong to a study of T cells in Graves' hyperthyroidism and ophthalmopathy. Exclusion of patients followed from uncontrolled infection, other autoimmune disease, pregnancy or lactation. Orbital computed tomography, thyroid ultrasound, serum thyroxine and TRAb, and clinical symptoms together informed the diagnoses.

The chain uses TRBV7-2 and TRBJ2-7; TRBD2 aligns across 10 bases. This clonotype originated in a woman younger than 45 with Graves' hyperthyroidism that later progressed to Graves' ophthalmopathy. Sequencing input: blood. CDR3 nucleotide sequence: TGTGCCAGCCTAAGGACTAGCGGATCCTACGAGCAGTACTTC. Translation gives CASLRTSGSYEQYF.